Shown below are 7 T cell receptor beta chains from a single sample sequenced in a study of Ad26.COV2.S vaccination and SARS-CoV-2 variants. Measured with immunoSEQ multiplex PCR; TCRdb has only the in-frame clones, and not every one. The sample holds around 450,000 clones, 85% to 90% seen once. Treatment defined: over 15 received Ad26.COV2.S at low or high dose, single or two shots; about five received placebo; per-sample allocation not given. Sample collection was performed on day 63 after the first vaccine or placebo injection. Sequenced here: peripheral blood, sampled in a trial of Ad26.COV2.S vaccine versus placebo. Receptors were obtained from a person between 18 and 65 years old who received the Ad26.COV2.S COVID-19 vaccine or a placebo.

This chain connects TRBV12-3 or TRBV12-4 to TRBJ2-1; D gene uncertain. The CDR3 runs 11 residues. Trimming cost V 7 bases and J 12 bases, with 13 bases left between them. CDR3 protein: CASTSGPGQFF. The CDR3 nucleotides are TGTGCCAGCACCTCCGGCCCGGGGCAGTTCTTC.

This clone was found once. This sequence joins TRBV30 and TRBJ2-5; possible D gene TRBD2, 6 bases. CDR3 length: 14 residues. V gave up 8 bases and J gave up 6 bases, with 22 bases separating them. CDR1 and CDR2 from the germline V gene are GTSNPN and SVGIG (reference sequence). The CDR3 nucleotides are TGTGCCGGAGGCGGGACGGGGGAAAGAAAGACCCAGTACTTC. It translates to CAGGGTGERKTQYF.

This clone was seen only a few times. The V call is TRBV6-1, the J call TRBJ2-7; D gene unclear. This CDR3 is 15 amino acids long. Trimming stripped 2 bases from V and 0 bases from J, with 11 bases between. CDR1 is MNHNS, CDR2 SASEGT, per germline. Written as DNA, the CDR3 is TGTGCCAGCAGTGAACTTCAGGCCAGCTCCTACGAGCAGTACTTC. Translating it yields CASSELQASSYEQYF.

CDR3 bases: TGTGCCAGCAGCGAGAGACCCGACGGGCAGCCCCAGCATTTT. This translates into CASSERPDGQPQHF. The chain recombines TRBV7-2 with TRBJ1-5; D gene uncertain. In germline, CDR1 is SGHTA, CDR2 FQGNSA. The germline V and J ends were trimmed by 5 bases and 7 bases, with 15 bases remaining between them. The CDR3 is 14 residues long.

This chain links TRBV10-3 with TRBJ1-1, with 9 bases lining up with TRBD1. There are 14 residues in the CDR3. CDR1 and CDR2 from the germline V gene are ENHRY and SYGVKD. The junction had 2 bases not matched to a gene; V was cut back by 6 bases and J by 0 bases. The CDR3 region is CAIRWDRVNTEAFF. CDR3 nucleotide sequence: TGTGCCATCAGGTGGGACAGGGTGAACACTGAAGCTTTCTTT.

The V and J genes are TRBV24-1 and TRBJ1-5; unclear D gene. The CDR3 loop spans 14 amino acids. Trimming left V 0 bases short and J 1 base short, with 3 bases between. CDR1 and CDR2 (germline): KGHDR, SFDVKD. Written as DNA, the CDR3 is TGTGCCACCAGTGATTTGAGCAGCAATCAGCCCCAGCATTTT. It translates to CATSDLSSNQPQHF.

The chain employs TRBV29-1 and TRBJ2-2; tentative D call: TRBD2 (6 bases). Deletions cut 3 bases from V and 6 bases from J, with 8 bases between. The length of the CDR3 is 12 residues. Germline lookup yields CDR1 SQVTM and CDR2 ANQGSEA. DNA of the CDR3: TGCAGCGTTGAGGAGGGCGCCGGGGAGCTGTTTTTT. It yields the protein CSVEEGAGELFF.